This TCR beta chain originates from a study of T cell responses to AZD1222 COVID-19 vaccine. Overall study results and limits: Sampling that yielded the repertoires occurred only after the peak T cell response.

The sample holds one count of this clone. As yet, its antigen is unknown. Trimming pared 4 bases from V and 4 bases from J, leaving 10 bases between. Germline CDR1 and CDR2: ENHRY and SYGVKD. This CDR3 has 13 residues. Generated by immunoSEQ multiplex PCR, the TCRdb table keeps only in-frame clones and is missing some. Of approximately 130,000 clones in the sample, 80% to 95% were seen once. The chain carries TRBV10-3 and TRBJ1-2, with TRBD1 as a possible D gene (5 bases). The specimen was peripheral blood, collected on day 0 of AZD1222 vaccination. The source of this sequence is an adult in good health. CDR3 sequence: CAISAAGIYGYTF. The CDR3 nucleotides read TGTGCCATCAGTGCGGCAGGGATCTATGGCTACACCTTC.